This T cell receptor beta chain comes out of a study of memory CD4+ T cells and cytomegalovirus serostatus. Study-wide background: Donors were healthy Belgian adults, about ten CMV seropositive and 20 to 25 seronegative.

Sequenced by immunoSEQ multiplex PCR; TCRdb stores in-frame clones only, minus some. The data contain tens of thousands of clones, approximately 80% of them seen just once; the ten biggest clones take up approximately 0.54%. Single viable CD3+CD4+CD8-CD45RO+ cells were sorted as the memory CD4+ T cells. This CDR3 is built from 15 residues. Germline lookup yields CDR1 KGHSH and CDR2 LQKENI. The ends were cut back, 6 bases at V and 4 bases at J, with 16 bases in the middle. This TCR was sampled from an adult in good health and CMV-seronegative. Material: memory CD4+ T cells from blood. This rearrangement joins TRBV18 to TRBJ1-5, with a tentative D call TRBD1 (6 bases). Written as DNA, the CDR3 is TGTGCCAGCTCTTCTCGCGCGGGGGCAAATCAGCCCCAGCATTTT. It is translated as CASSSRAGANQPQHF.